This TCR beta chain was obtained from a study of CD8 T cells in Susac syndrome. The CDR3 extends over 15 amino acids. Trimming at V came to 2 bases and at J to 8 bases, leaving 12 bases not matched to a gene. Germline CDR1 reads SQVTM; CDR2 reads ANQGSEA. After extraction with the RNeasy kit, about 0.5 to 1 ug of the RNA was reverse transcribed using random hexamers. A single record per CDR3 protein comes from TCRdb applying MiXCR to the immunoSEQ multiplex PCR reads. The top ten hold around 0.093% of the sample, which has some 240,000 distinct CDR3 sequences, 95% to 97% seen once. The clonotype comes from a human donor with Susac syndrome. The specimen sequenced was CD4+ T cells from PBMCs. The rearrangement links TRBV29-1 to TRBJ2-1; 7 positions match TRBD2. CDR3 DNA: TGCAGCGTTGAACAAGGACTAGTTCCCCTGCATGAGCAGTTCTTC. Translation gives CSVEQGLVPLHEQFF.